These 6 T cell receptor beta chains were all obtained from the same sample, sequenced in a study of T cells after yellow fever vaccination. One entry per CDR3 protein, called by TCRdb with MiXCR from the 5' RACE reads. The profile shows some 550,000 distinct CDR3 sequences, 15% to 20% of them singletons. Here the sequenced sample was PBMCs, taken 15 days after the yellow fever booster vaccination. These receptors all stem from a young man who received the YFV17D yellow fever vaccine.

The V gene is TRBV27, the J gene TRBJ2-3; D possibly corresponds to TRBD2 (6 bases). Trimming removed 4 bases from V and 4 bases from J, with 18 bases in between. The CDR3 contains 16 residues. Germline V gene sequence: CDR1 MNHEY, CDR2 SMNVEV (reference sequence). This CDR3 reads CASSSPTSPEADTQYF. As DNA, the CDR3 is TGTGCCAGCAGTTCCCCCACTAGCCCAGAGGCAGATACGCAGTATTTT.

The chain has TRBV29-1 and TRBJ2-4; D call uncertain. Trimming left V 2 bases short and J 0 bases short, with 17 bases between. The length of the CDR3 is 17 residues. Germline V gives CDR1 SQVTM, CDR2 ANQGSEA. The CDR3 reads CSVETGSLRLAKNIQYF. The CDR3 DNA reads TGCAGCGTTGAAACGGGCTCCCTCAGACTAGCCAAAAACATTCAGTACTTC.

The genes are TRBV3-1 and TRBJ2-3; possibly TRBD2 for D (6 bases). The CDR3 has 15 amino acids. Trimming stripped 0 bases from V and 1 base from J, with 8 bases between. In germline, CDR1 is LGHDT, CDR2 YNNKEL (reference sequence). CDR3 sequence reads: CASSQDGGGTDTQYF. As DNA, the CDR3 is TGTGCCAGCAGCCAAGATGGAGGGGGCACAGATACGCAGTATTTT.

In this sample, this clonotype turned up many times. The chain's CDR3 is CARSGTGAYEQYF. DNA of the CDR3: TGTGCCCGCTCGGGGACAGGGGCCTACGAGCAGTACTTC. V usage is TRBV6-1 and J usage is TRBJ2-7; 10 bases are a match to TRBD1. Trimming took 11 bases from V and 2 from J; bases not matched to a gene: 6. The germline V gene encodes CDR1 MNHNS and CDR2 SASEGT. The CDR3 is made up of 13 amino acids.

The chain combines TRBV19 with TRBJ2-1; TRBD2 matches 8 bases. CDR3 length equals 15 residues. J was trimmed by 5 bases and V by 3 bases; bases with no gene match: 6. CDR1 LNHDA and CDR2 SQIVND come from the germline V gene (reference sequence). CDR3 nucleotide sequence: TGTGCCAGTAGTATTGATAGCGGGGCCAACAATGAGCAGTTCTTC. Amino acids: CASSIDSGANNEQFF.

This CDR3 is CASREPQGAPLQYF. The CDR3 DNA follows: TGTGCCAGCAGGGAGCCGCAGGGGGCGCCTTTGCAGTATTTT. The gene calls are TRBV2 and TRBJ2-3; 8 bases are a match to TRBD1. Germline loops: CDR1 SNHLY, CDR2 FYNNEI. The trim removed 6 bases at V and 11 bases at J, leaving 13 bases unmatched. The CDR3 loop spans 14 amino acids.